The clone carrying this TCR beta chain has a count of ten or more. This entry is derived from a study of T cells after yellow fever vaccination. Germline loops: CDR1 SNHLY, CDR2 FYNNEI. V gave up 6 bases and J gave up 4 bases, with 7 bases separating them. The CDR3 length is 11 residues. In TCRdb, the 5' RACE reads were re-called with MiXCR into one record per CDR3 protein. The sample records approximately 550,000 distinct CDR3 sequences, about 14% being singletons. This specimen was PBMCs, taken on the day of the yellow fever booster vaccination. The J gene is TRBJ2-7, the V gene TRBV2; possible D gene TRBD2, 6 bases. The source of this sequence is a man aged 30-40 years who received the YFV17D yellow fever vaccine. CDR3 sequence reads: CASREGYEQYF. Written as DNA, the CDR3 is TGTGCCAGCAGGGAGGGGTACGAGCAGTACTTC.